The rows below give T cell receptor beta chains drawn from one sample of a study of spatial heterogeneity in lung cancer. TCRdb re-derived calls from the 5' RACE reads in MiXCR, one entry per CDR3 protein. The sample lists roughly 72,000 distinct CDR3 sequences; roughly 8.9% were seen once. Sequenced material: PBMCs, taken at follow-up. These TCRs come from a female donor with early-stage non-small cell lung cancer. Both conserved end residues are part of each CDR3. The order of the fields is J gene, clone size, V gene, CDR3 protein. Only some rows state a clone size, as once, few, many or a class for expanded clones.

j_gene: TRBJ1-1
abundance: -
v_gene: TRBV28
CDR3aa: CASSPPTGRTEAFF

j_gene: TRBJ2-4
abundance: many
v_gene: TRBV20-1
CDR3aa: CSARVIAKNIQYF

j_gene: TRBJ1-1
abundance: many
v_gene: TRBV7-3
CDR3aa: CASSPEGGVQAFF

j_gene: TRBJ1-2
abundance: many
v_gene: TRBV19
CDR3aa: CASSRSLQGALGYGYTF

j_gene: TRBJ1-6
abundance: many
v_gene: TRBV15
CDR3aa: CATSRDRAKGNSPLHF

j_gene: TRBJ2-2
abundance: few
v_gene: TRBV11-2
CDR3aa: CASSYRGRATGELFF

j_gene: TRBJ2-1
abundance: -
v_gene: TRBV6-5
CDR3aa: CASRRLTSAYNEQFF

j_gene: TRBJ2-3
abundance: few
v_gene: TRBV6-2/TRBV6-3
CDR3aa: CASSYVAGSSTDTQYF

j_gene: TRBJ2-3
abundance: many
v_gene: TRBV3-1
CDR3aa: CASSKNKGAGGPSDTQYF

j_gene: TRBJ2-1
abundance: -
v_gene: TRBV7-6
CDR3aa: CAISHGDEQFF

j_gene: TRBJ2-7
abundance: many
v_gene: TRBV10-3
CDR3aa: CAISYGTSSSYEQYF

j_gene: TRBJ2-3
abundance: few
v_gene: TRBV5-4
CDR3aa: CASSFRLAGISTDTQYF

j_gene: TRBJ2-5
abundance: many
v_gene: TRBV28
CDR3aa: CASSWSYNQETQYF

j_gene: TRBJ1-5
abundance: many
v_gene: TRBV5-1
CDR3aa: CASSLGQNSNQPQHF

j_gene: TRBJ2-7
abundance: -
v_gene: TRBV2
CDR3aa: CASSGGLAGSYEQYF

j_gene: TRBJ2-1
abundance: many
v_gene: TRBV6-5
CDR3aa: CASSYGAGSAEQFF

j_gene: TRBJ1-4
abundance: many
v_gene: TRBV19
CDR3aa: CATQGAAATNEKLFF

j_gene: TRBJ2-3
abundance: -
v_gene: TRBV4-2
CDR3aa: CASSQELAGVPDTQYF

j_gene: TRBJ1-1
abundance: -
v_gene: TRBV28
CDR3aa: CASSSRQGGGTEAFF

j_gene: TRBJ2-2
abundance: few
v_gene: TRBV19
CDR3aa: CASGGDRDYTGELFF

j_gene: TRBJ1-3
abundance: many
v_gene: TRBV28
CDR3aa: CASSYDRGGNTIYF

j_gene: TRBJ2-1
abundance: many
v_gene: TRBV28
CDR3aa: CASSFGGQGFNEQFF

j_gene: TRBJ2-3
abundance: many
v_gene: TRBV20-1
CDR3aa: CSATPHERYTDTQYF

j_gene: TRBJ2-3
abundance: many
v_gene: TRBV20-1
CDR3aa: CSAGGLAGKDTQYF

j_gene: TRBJ1-5
abundance: many
v_gene: TRBV7-2
CDR3aa: CASSSPDILNQPQHF

j_gene: TRBJ2-7
abundance: few
v_gene: TRBV20-1
CDR3aa: CSARRRDQAGLPYEQYF

j_gene: TRBJ2-7
abundance: many
v_gene: TRBV3-1
CDR3aa: CASSQEGSQYF

j_gene: TRBJ1-5
abundance: -
v_gene: TRBV20-1
CDR3aa: CSGAGGAEAHQPQHF

j_gene: TRBJ1-1
abundance: few
v_gene: TRBV2
CDR3aa: CASSTGIMNTEAFF